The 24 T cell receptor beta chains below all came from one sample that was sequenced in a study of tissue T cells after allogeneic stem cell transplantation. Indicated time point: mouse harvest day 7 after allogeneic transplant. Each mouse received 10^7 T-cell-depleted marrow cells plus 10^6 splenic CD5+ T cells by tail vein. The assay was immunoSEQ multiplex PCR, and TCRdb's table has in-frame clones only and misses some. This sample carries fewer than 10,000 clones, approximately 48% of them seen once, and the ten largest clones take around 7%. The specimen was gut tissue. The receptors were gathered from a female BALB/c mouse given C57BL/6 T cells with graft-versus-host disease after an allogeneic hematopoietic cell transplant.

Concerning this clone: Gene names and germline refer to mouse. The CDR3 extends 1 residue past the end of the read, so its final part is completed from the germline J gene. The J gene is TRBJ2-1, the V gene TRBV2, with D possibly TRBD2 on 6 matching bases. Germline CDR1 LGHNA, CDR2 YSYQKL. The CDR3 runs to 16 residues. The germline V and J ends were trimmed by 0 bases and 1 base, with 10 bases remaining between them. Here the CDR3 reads CASSQEAGANYAEQFF. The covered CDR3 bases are TGTGCCAGCAGCCAAGAAGCTGGGGCAAACTATGCTGAGCAGTTC.

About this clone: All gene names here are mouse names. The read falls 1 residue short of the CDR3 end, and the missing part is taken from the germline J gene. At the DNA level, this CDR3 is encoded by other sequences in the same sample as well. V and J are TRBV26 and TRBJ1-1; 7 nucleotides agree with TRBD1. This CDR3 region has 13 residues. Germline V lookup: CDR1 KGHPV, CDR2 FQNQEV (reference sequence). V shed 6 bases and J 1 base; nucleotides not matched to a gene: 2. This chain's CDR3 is CASSRDRNTEVFF. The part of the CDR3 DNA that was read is TGTGCCAGCAGCCGGGACAGAAACACAGAAGTCTTC. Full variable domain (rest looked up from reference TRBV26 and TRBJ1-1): NSKVIQTPRYLVKGQGQKAKMRCIPEKGHPVVFWYQQNKNNEFKFLINFQNQEVLQQIDMTEKRFSAECPSNSPCSLEIQSSEAGDSALYLCASSRDRNTEVFFGKGTRLTVV.

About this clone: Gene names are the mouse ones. The CDR3 spells CASSRTNAEQFF. The sequenced CDR3 bases are TGTGCCAGCAGCCGGACAAATGCTGAGCAGTTC. J is TRBJ2-1 and V is TRBV3, with TRBD1 as a possible D gene (5 bases). The CDR3 extends 1 residue past the end of the read, so its final part is completed from the germline J gene. Trimming stripped 5 bases from V and 5 bases from J, with 7 bases between. CDR1 is SNHLY and CDR2 is FYNGKV in the germline V gene (reference sequence). The CDR3 extends over 12 amino acids.

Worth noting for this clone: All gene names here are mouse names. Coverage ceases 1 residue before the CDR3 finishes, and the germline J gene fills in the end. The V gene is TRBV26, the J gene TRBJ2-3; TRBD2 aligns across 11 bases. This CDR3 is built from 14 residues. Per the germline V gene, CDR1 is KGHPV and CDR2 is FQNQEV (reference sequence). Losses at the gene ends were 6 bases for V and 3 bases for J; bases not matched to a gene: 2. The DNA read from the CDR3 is TGTGCCAGCAGGGACTGGGGGGAGGCAGAAACGCTGTAT. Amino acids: CASRDWGEAETLY. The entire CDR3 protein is CASRDWGEAETLYF.

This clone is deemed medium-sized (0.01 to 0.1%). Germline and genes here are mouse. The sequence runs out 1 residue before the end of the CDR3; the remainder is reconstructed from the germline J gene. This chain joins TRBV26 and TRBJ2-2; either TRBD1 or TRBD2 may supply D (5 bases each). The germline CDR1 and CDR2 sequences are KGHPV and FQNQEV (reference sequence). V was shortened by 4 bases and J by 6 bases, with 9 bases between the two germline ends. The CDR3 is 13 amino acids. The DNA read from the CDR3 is TGTGCCAGCAGTCCCCGGGGGTCCGGGCAGCTCTAC. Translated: CASSPRGSGQLY. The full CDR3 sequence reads CASSPRGSGQLYF.

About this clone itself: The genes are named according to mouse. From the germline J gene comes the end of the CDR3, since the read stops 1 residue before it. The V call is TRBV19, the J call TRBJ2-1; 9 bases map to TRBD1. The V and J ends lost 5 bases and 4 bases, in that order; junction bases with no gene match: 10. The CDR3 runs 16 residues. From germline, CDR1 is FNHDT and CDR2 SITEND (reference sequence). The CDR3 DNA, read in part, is TGTGCCAGCAGCCCGGGGACAGGGAGATTTTATGCTGAGCAGTTC. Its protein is CASSPGTGRFYAEQF. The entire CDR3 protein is CASSPGTGRFYAEQFF.

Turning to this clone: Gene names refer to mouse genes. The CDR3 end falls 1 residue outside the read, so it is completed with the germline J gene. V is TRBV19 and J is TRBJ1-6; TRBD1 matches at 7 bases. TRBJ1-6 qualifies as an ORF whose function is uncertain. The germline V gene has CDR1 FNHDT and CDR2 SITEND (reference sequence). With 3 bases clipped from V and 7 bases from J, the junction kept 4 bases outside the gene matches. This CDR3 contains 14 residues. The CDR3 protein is CASSTTGSNSPLYF. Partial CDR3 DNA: TGTGCCAGCAGTACGACAGGGAGCAATTCGCCCCTCTAC.

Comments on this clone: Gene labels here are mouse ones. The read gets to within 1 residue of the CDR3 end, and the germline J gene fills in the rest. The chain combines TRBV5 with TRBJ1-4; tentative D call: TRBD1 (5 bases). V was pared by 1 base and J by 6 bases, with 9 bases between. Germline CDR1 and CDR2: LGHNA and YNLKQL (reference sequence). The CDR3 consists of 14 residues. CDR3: CASSQGGRDERLFF. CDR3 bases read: TGTGCCAGCAGCCAAGGGGGGAGGGACGAAAGATTATTT.

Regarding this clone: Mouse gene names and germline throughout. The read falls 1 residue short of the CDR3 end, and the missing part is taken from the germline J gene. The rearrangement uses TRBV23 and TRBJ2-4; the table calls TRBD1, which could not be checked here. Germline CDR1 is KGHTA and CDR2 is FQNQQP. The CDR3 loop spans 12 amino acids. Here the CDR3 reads CSSSRQGNTLYF. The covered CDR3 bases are TGCTCCAGCAGCCGACAGGGAAACACCTTGTAC.

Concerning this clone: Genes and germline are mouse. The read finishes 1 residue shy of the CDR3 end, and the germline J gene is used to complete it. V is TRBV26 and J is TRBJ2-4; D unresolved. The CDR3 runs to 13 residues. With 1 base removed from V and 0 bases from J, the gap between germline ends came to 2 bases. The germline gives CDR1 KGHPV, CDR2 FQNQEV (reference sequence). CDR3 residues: CASSLWSQNTLYF. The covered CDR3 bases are TGTGCCAGCAGTCTGTGGAGTCAAAACACCTTGTAC. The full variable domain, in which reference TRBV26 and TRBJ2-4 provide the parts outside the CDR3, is NSKVIQTPRYLVKGQGQKAKMRCIPEKGHPVVFWYQQNKNNEFKFLINFQNQEVLQQIDMTEKRFSAECPSNSPCSLEIQSSEAGDSALYLCASSLWSQNTLYFGAGTRLSVL.

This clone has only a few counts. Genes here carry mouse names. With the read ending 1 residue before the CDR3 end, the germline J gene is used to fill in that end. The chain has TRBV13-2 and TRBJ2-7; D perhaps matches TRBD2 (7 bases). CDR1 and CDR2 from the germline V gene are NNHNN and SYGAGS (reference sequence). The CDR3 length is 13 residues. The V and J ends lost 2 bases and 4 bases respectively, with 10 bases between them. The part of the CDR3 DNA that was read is TGTGCCAGCGGTGAGAGGGGGGCGTATGAACAGTAC. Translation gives CASGERGAYEQY. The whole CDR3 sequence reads CASGERGAYEQYF.

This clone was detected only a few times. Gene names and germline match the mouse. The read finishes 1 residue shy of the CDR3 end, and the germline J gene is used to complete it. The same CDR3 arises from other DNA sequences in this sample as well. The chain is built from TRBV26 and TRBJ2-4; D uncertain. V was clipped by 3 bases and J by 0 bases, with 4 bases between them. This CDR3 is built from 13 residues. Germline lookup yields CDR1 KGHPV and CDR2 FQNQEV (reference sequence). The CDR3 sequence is CASSLDSQNTLYF. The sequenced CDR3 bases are TGTGCCAGCAGTCTCGATAGTCAAAACACCTTGTAC. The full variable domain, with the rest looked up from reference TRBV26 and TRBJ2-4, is NSKVIQTPRYLVKGQGQKAKMRCIPEKGHPVVFWYQQNKNNEFKFLINFQNQEVLQQIDMTEKRFSAECPSNSPCSLEIQSSEAGDSALYLCASSLDSQNTLYFGAGTRLSVL.

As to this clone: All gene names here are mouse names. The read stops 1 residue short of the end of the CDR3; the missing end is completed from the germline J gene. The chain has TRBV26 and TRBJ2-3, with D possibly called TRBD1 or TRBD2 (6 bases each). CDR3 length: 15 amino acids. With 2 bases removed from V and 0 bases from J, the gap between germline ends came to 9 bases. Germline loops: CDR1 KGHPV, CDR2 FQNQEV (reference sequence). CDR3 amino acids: CASSLPGASAETLYF. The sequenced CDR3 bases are TGTGCCAGCAGTCTGCCGGGGGCTAGTGCAGAAACGCTGTAT.

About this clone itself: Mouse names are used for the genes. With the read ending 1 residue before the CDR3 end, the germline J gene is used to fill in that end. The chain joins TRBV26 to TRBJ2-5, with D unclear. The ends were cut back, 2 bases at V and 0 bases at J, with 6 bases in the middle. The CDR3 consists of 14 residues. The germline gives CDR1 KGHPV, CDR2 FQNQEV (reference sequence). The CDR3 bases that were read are TGTGCCAGCAGTCTGGGAATTAACCAAGACACCCAGTAC. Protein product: CASSLGINQDTQY. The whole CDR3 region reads CASSLGINQDTQYF.

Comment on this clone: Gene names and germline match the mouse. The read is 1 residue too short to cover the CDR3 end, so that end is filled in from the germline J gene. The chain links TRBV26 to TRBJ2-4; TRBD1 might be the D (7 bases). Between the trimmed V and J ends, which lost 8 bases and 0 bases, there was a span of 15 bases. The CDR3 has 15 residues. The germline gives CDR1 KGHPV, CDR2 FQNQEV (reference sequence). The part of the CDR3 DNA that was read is TGTGCCAGCGGAGCGGCAGGGGGGAGTCAAAACACCTTGTAC. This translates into CASGAAGGSQNTLY. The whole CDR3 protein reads CASGAAGGSQNTLYF.

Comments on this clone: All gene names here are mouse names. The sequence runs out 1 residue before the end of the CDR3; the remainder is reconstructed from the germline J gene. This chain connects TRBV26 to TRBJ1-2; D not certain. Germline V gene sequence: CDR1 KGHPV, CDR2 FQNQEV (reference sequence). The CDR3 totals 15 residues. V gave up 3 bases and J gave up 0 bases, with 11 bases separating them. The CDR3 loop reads CASSLPAVPNSDYTF. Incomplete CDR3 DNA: TGTGCCAGCAGTCTACCGGCAGTCCCAAACTCCGACTACACC.

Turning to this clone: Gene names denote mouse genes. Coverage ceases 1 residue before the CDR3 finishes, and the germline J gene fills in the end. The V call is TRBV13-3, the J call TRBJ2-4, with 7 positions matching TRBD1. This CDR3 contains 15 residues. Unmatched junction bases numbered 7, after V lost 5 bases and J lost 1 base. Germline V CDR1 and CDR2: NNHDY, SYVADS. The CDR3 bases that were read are TGTGCCAGCAGCCTCGACAGGGAAGGTCAAAACACCTTGTAC. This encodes CASSLDREGQNTLY. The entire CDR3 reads CASSLDREGQNTLYF.

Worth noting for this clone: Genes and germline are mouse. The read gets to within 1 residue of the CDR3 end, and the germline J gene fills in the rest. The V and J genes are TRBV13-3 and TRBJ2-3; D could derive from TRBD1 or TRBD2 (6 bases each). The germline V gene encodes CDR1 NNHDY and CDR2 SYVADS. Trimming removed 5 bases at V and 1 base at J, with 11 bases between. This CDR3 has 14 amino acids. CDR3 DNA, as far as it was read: TGTGCCAGCAGGAATAGGGGGGGTGCAGAAACGCTGTAT. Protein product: CASRNRGGAETLY. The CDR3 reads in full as CASRNRGGAETLYF.

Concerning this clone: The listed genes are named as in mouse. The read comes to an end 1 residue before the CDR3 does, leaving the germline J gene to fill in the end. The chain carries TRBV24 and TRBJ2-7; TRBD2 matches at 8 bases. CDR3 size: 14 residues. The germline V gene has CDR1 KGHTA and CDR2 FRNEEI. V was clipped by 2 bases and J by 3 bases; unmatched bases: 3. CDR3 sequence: CASSLSGGGYEQYF. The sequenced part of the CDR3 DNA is TGTGCCAGCAGTCTGAGTGGGGGGGGCTATGAACAGTAC.

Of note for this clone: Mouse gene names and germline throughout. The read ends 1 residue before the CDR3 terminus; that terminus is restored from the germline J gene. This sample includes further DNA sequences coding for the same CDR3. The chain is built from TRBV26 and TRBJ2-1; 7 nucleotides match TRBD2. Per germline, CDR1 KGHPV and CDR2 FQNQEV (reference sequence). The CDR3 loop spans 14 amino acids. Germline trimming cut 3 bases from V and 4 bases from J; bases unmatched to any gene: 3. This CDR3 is CASSLPGGYAEQFF. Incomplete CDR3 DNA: TGTGCCAGCAGTCTCCCGGGGGGGTATGCTGAGCAGTTC.

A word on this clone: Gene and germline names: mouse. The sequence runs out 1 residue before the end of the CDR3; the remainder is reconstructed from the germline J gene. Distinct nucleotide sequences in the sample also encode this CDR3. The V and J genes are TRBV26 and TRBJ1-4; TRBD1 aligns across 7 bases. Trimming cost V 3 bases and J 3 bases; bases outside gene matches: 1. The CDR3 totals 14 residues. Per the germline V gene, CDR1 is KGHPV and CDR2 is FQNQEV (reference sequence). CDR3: CASSLGQANERLFF. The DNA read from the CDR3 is TGTGCCAGCAGTCTCGGACAGGCCAACGAAAGATTATTT.

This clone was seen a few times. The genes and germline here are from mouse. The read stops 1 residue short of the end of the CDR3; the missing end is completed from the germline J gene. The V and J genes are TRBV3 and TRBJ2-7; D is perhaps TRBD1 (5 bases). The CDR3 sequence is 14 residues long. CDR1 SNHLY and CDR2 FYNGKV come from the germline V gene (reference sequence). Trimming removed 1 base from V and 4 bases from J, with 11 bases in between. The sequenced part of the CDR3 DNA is TGTGCCAGCAGCTTAGAAAGGACAAATTATGAACAGTAC. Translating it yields CASSLERTNYEQY. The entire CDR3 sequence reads CASSLERTNYEQYF.

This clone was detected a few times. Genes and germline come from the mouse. Incomplete CDR3 DNA: TGTGCCAGCAGTCGGACTGGGGGAGGTGCAGAAACGCTGTAT. It translates to CASSRTGGGAETLY. The full CDR3 protein is CASSRTGGGAETLYF. The rearrangement uses TRBV26 and TRBJ2-3, with TRBD2 identical over 10 bases. The sequenced fragment ends 1 residue before the CDR3 boundary, so the rest is inferred from the germline J gene. From germline, CDR1 is KGHPV and CDR2 FQNQEV (reference sequence). The CDR3 is made up of 15 amino acids. Trimming took 4 bases from V and 1 from J; bases not matched to a gene: 2.

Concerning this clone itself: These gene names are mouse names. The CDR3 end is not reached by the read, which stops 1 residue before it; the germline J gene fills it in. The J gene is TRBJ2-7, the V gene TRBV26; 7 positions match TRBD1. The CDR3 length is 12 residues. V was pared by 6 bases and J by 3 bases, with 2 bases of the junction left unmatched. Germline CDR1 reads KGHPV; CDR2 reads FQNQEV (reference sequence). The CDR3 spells CASRQGFYEQYF. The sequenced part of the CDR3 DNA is TGTGCCAGCAGACAGGGGTTCTATGAACAGTAC.